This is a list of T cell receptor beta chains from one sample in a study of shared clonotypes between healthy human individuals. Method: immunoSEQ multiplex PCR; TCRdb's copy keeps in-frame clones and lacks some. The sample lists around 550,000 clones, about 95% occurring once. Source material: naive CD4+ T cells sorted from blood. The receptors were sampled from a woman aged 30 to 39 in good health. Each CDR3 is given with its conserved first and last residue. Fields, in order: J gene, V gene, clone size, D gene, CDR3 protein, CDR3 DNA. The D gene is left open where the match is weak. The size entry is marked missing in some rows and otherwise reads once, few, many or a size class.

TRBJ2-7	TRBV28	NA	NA	CASRQGSGFYEQYF	TGTGCCAGCAGACAGGGTAGCGGGTTCTACGAGCAGTACTTC
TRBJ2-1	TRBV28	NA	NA	CASSSEQASSYNEQFF	TGTGCCAGCAGTTCCGAGCAGGCCAGCTCCTACAATGAGCAGTTCTTC
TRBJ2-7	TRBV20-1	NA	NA	CSAADYYEQYF	TGCAGTGCAGCGGACTACTACGAGCAGTACTTC
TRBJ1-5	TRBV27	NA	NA	CASRDRSNQPQHF	TGTGCCAGCAGAGATCGGAGCAATCAGCCCCAGCATTTT
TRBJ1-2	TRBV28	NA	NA	CASSRSQLANYGYTF	TGTGCCAGCAGTAGAAGTCAGTTAGCTAACTATGGCTACACCTTC
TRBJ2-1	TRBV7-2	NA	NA	CASSLGGTVNEQFF	TGTGCCAGCAGCTTAGGGGGGACTGTGAATGAGCAGTTCTTC
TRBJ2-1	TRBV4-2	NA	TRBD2	CASSLALAGGFNEQFF	TGTGCCAGCAGCCTCGCGCTAGCGGGAGGCTTCAATGAGCAGTTCTTC
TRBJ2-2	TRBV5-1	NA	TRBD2	CASSLTSGLNTGELFF	TGCGCCAGCAGCCTGACTAGCGGGCTAAACACCGGGGAGCTGTTTTTT
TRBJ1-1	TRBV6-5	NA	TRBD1	CASHLQGEMNTEAFF	TGTGCCAGCCACCTGCAGGGGGAAATGAACACTGAAGCTTTCTTT
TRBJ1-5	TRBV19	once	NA	CASENRRGSNQPQHF	TGTGCCAGCGAGAATCGACGAGGAAGCAATCAGCCCCAGCATTTT
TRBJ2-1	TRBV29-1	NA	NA	CSVASGPGPIYNEQFF	TGCAGCGTTGCATCAGGGCCAGGGCCAATCTACAATGAGCAGTTCTTC
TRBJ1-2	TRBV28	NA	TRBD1	CASTLVVTGGGGYTF	TGTGCCAGCACTTTAGTCGTCACAGGGGGCGGTGGCTACACCTTC
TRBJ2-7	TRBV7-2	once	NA	CASSLESYRSSYEQYF	TGTGCCAGCAGCTTAGAGTCCTACAGATCCTCCTACGAGCAGTACTTC
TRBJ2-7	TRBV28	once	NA	CASQTSGSPSYEQYF	TGTGCCAGCCAAACGTCAGGGTCCCCATCCTACGAGCAGTACTTC
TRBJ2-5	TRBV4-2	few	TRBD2	CASSQDHGTSDEQYF	TGTGCCAGCAGCCAAGATCACGGGACTAGCGATGAGCAGTACTTC
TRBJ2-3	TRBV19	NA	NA	CATAGSVGPDTQYF	TGTGCCACCGCCGGGTCGGTTGGACCAGATACGCAGTATTTT
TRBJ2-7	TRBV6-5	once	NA	CASYAGAGPYEQYF	TGTGCCAGCTACGCCGGAGCCGGGCCCTACGAGCAGTACTTC
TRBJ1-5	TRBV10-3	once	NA	CAISEQAGGQPQHF	TGTGCCATCAGTGAACAGGCGGGAGGTCAGCCCCAGCATTTT
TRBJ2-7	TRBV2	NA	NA	CASSEQGAYEQYF	TGTGCCAGCAGTGAACAGGGAGCCTACGAGCAGTACTTC
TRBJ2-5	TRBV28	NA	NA	CASTHGLETQYF	TGTGCCAGCACCCACGGTTTAGAGACCCAGTACTTC
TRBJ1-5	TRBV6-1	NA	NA	CASSTTPHSNQPQHF	TGTGCCAGCAGTACGACACCTCATAGCAATCAGCCCCAGCATTTT
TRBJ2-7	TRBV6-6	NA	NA	CASRGTPRNEQYF	TGTGCCAGCCGGGGGACACCCCGGAACGAGCAGTACTTC
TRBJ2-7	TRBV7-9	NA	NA	CASSRLYEQYF	TGTGCCAGCAGCCGCCTGTACGAGCAGTACTTC
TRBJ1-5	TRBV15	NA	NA	CATSRGQAGQPQHF	TGTGCCACCAGCAGAGGGCAAGCAGGTCAGCCCCAGCATTTT
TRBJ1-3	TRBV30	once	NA	CAWAPPLTLGDTIYF	TGTGCCTGGGCCCCCCCGTTGACTCTGGGGGACACCATATATTTT
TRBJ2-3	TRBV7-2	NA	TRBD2	CASSFGASGSIDTQYF	TGTGCCAGCAGCTTTGGCGCTAGCGGGAGTATAGATACGCAGTATTTT
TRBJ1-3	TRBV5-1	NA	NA	CASSLGASPGNTIYF	TGCGCCAGCAGCTTGGGGGCGAGTCCAGGAAACACCATATATTTT
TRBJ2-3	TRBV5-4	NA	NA	CASSRPDSDTQYF	TGTGCCAGCAGCCGGCCGGATTCAGATACGCAGTATTTT
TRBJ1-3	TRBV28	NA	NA	CASSRLGNTIYF	TGTGCCAGCAGTCGGCTAGGAAACACCATATATTTT
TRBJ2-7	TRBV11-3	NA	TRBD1	CASSLGTGHDEQYF	TGTGCCAGCAGCTTAGGGACAGGGCACGACGAGCAGTACTTC
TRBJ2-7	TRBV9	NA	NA	CASSVDGHSYEQYF	TGTGCCAGCAGCGTAGACGGACACTCCTACGAGCAGTACTTC
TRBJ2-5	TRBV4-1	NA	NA	CASSQVGGKETQYF	TGCGCCAGCAGCCAAGTTGGGGGGAAAGAGACCCAGTACTTC
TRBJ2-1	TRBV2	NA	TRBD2	CASRTHRGTSGRGSYNEQFF	TGTGCCAGCAGGACTCACAGGGGAACTAGCGGGAGGGGTAGCTACAATGAGCAGTTCTTC
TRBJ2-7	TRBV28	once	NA	CASRNNGVGEQYF	TGTGCCAGCAGGAATAACGGGGTAGGCGAGCAGTACTTC
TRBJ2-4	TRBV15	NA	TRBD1	CATSRKRTGFQNIQYF	TGTGCCACCAGCAGAAAGCGGACAGGGTTCCAAAACATTCAGTACTTC
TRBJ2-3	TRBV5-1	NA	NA	CASSFGNADTDTQYF	TGCGCCAGCAGCTTTGGAAATGCGGACACAGATACGCAGTATTTT
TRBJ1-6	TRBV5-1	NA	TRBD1	CASSLVAGGSSPLHF	TGCGCCAGCAGCTTGGTAGCAGGGGGGAGTTCACCCCTCCACTTT
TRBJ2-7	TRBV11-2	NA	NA	CASSLGGGFLYEQYF	TGTGCCAGCAGCCTTGGGGGAGGATTTTTATACGAGCAGTACTTC
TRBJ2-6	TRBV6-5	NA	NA	CASSYAASGANVLTF	TGTGCCAGCAGTTACGCTGCCTCTGGGGCCAACGTCCTGACTTTC
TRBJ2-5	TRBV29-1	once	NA	CSVGQGSETQYF	TGCAGCGTTGGGCAGGGGTCGGAGACCCAGTACTTC
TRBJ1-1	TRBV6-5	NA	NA	CASSRISGVATEAFF	TGTGCCAGCAGTAGAATATCAGGGGTGGCCACTGAAGCTTTCTTT
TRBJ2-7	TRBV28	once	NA	CASSLPGSSYEQYF	TGTGCCAGCAGTTTGCCCGGGAGCTCCTACGAGCAGTACTTC
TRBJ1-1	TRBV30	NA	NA	CAWSQQHHTEAFF	TGTGCCTGGAGTCAACAACACCACACTGAAGCTTTCTTT
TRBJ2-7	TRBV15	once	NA	CATSRARAYEQYF	TGTGCCACCAGCAGAGCCAGAGCCTACGAGCAGTACTTC
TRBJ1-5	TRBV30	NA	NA	CAWSAGNQNQPQHF	TGTGCCTGGAGTGCGGGCAATCAGAATCAGCCCCAGCATTTT
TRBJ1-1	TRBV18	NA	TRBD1	CASSPGQEGNTEAFF	TGTGCCAGCTCACCCGGACAGGAGGGGAACACTGAAGCTTTCTTT
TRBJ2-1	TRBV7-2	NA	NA	CASSLINEQFF	TGTGCCAGCAGCTTAATTAATGAGCAGTTCTTC
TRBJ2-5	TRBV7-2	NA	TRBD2	CASSPGLVRETQYF	TGTGCCAGCAGCCCGGGACTAGTCCGGGAGACCCAGTACTTC
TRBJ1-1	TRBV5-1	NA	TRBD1	CASSLGQGARVNTEAFF	TGCGCCAGCAGCTTGGGACAGGGGGCCAGGGTGAACACTGAAGCTTTCTTT
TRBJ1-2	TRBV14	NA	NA	CASSHKGGGGYGYTF	TGTGCCAGCAGCCACAAGGGTGGAGGTGGCTATGGCTACACCTTC
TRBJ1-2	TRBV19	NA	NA	CASSYRSGYTF	TGTGCCAGTAGTTACCGCAGCGGCTACACCTTC
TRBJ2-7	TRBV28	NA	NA	CASSPPFGDIRDEQYF	TGTGCCAGCAGTCCCCCCTTTGGGGACATACGTGACGAGCAGTACTTC
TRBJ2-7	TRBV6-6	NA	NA	CASSYPESHYEQYF	TGTGCCAGCAGTTACCCAGAAAGTCACTACGAGCAGTACTTC